The clone carrying this TCR beta chain was counted only a few times. Antigen: not known. V dropped 5 bases and J dropped 2; count of bases not matched to a gene: 5. The germline V gene has CDR1 SGHTA and CDR2 FQGNSA. CDR3 length: 15 amino acids. A second PCR of 7 to 11 cycles used a sample-barcoded 5' primer and a J-beta primer mix. TCRdb independently ran MiXCR on the 5' RACE reads; one entry per CDR3 protein. The table includes roughly 680,000 distinct CDR3 sequences, 49% detected once. This sample stems from a study of blood T cells in healthy people across ages. Overall study context: When template switching was applied, about one barcoded beta molecule was captured per two T cells.

Study-wide findings and caveats: Strong correlation was found linking TCR beta diversity to naive T cell percentage.

This rearrangement joins TRBV7-2 to TRBJ2-7; 11 bases line up with TRBD1. The TCR originated in an older woman in good health. Sequenced sample: blood. In DNA, the CDR3 is TGTGCCAGCAGCCGGACAGGGGGCGCTCCCTACGAGCAGTACTTC. Translation gives CASSRTGGAPYEQYF.